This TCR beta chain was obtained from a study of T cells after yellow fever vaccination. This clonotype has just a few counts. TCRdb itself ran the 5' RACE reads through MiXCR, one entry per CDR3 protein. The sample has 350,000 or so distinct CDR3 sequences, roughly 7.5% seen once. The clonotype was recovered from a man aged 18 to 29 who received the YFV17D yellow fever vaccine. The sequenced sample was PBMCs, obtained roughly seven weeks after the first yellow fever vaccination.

CDR3 amino acids: CASSLHTTLGEPQHF. The CDR3 nucleotides are TGTGCCAGCAGCTTGCATACAACCCTCGGGGAGCCCCAGCATTTT. This chain connects TRBV5-6 to TRBJ1-5; the D is unclear. Germline lookup yields CDR1 SGHDT and CDR2 YYEEEE. Trimming removed 1 base from V and 8 bases from J, with 16 bases in between. This CDR3 is 15 amino acids long. Based on the CDR3 plus reference TRBV5-6 and TRBJ1-5, the full variable domain is DAGVTQSPTHLIKTRGQQVTLRCSPKSGHDTVSWYQQALGQGPQFIFQYYEEEERQRGNFPDRFSGHQFPNYSSELNVNALLLGDSALYLCASSLHTTLGEPQHFGDGTRLSIL.